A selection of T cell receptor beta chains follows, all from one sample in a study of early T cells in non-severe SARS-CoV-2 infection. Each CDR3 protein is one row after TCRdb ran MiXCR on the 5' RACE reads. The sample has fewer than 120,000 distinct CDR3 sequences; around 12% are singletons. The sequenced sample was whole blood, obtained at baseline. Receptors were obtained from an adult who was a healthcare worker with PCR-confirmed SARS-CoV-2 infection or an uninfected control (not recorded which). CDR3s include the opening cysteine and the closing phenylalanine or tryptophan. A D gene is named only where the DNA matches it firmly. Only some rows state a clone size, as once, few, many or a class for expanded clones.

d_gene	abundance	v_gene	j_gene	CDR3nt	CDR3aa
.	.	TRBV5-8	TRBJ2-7	TGTGCCAGCAGCACTCCGGGCCAAGGAGGCCTCGAGCAGTACTTC	CASSTPGQGGLEQYF
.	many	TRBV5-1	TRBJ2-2	TGCGCCAGCAGCTTAACAGGGATCACCGGGGAGCTGTTTTTT	CASSLTGITGELFF
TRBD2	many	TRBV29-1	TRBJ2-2	TGCAGCGTTGCGCGGGAGGTCGGCGGGGAGCTGTTTTTT	CSVAREVGGELFF
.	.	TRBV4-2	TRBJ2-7	TGTGCCAGCAGCCAAGGAAGGACAGTCTCAACCTACGAGCAGTACTTC	CASSQGRTVSTYEQYF
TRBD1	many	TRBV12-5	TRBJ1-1	TGTGCTAGTGGTTTGGTACGTAGAGTGGGGGACAGCCCGAACACTGAAGCTTTCTTT	CASGLVRRVGDSPNTEAFF
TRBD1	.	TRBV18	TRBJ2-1	TGTGCCAGCTCACCGGGACAGGGGATCTACAATGAGCAGTTCTTC	CASSPGQGIYNEQFF
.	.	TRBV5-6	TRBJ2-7	TGTGCCAGCAGCTTCTTAAGCGGCTACGAGCAGTACTTC	CASSFLSGYEQYF
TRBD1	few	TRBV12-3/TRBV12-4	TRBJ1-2	TGTGCCAGCAGTTTAAGGGGGCAGGGCGTATCTGGTGGCTACACCTTC	CASSLRGQGVSGGYTF
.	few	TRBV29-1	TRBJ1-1	TGCAGCGTCCCCCCCTCTACAGGGAAGGGAACTGAAGCTTTCTTT	CSVPPSTGKGTEAFF
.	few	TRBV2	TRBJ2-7	TGTGCCAGCAGCCGGACGGCGCTAGTGTACGAGCAGTACTTC	CASSRTALVYEQYF
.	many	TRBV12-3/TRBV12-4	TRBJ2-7	TGTGCCAGCAGTTTAGGTGGGTCAGGGACCGAGCAGTACTTC	CASSLGGSGTEQYF
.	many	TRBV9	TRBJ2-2	TGTGCCAGCAGCGTAGACCCCTACGGGGAGCTGTTTTTT	CASSVDPYGELFF
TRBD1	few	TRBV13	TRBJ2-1	TGTGCCAGCAGCTTCTCCACGAAGGGGGCTGCACCTGAGCAGTTCTTC	CASSFSTKGAAPEQFF
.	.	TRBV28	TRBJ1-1	TGTGCCAGCAGTCCCGGCGGGGGGGCGCGCACTGAAGCTTTCTTT	CASSPGGGARTEAFF
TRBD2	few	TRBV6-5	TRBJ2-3	TGTGCCAGCAGTTATGCGACTAGCTCCTCTCAGGATACGCAGTATTTT	CASSYATSSSQDTQYF
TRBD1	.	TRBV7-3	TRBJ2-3	TGTGCCAGCAGCTTGACAGGGTCCACAGATACGCAGTATTTT	CASSLTGSTDTQYF
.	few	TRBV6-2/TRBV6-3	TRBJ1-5	TGTGCCAGCAGTTTGACAGAGAATCAGCCCCAGCATTTT	CASSLTENQPQHF
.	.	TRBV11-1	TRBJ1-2	TGTGCCAGCAGCCCGACAGCAAACTATGGCTACACCTTC	CASSPTANYGYTF
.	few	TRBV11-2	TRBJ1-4	TGTGCCAGCAGCTTCTCTGTTTTGGGGAAACTGTTTTTT	CASSFSVLGKLFF
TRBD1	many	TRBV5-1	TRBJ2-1	TGCGCCAGCAGCGCCGGGACAGTGGCCTACAATGAGCAGTTCTTC	CASSAGTVAYNEQFF
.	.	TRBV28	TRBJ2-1	TGTGCCAGCAGTTCCCCCTCGGGCCCGAGGTCCTACAATGAGCAGTTCTTC	CASSSPSGPRSYNEQFF
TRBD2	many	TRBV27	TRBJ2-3	TGTGCCAGCAGACCAACTACTAGCGGGGTCCGCACAGATACGCAGTATTTT	CASRPTTSGVRTDTQYF
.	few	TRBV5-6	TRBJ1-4	TGTGCCAGCAGCTTCCCCGGCACAACTAATGAAAAACTGTTTTTT	CASSFPGTTNEKLFF
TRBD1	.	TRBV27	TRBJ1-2	TGTGCCAGCAGTTCTTGGGACAGCCAAGGGAGCTATGGCTACACCTTC	CASSSWDSQGSYGYTF
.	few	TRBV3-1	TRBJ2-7	TGTGCCAGCAGCCAACGAGACGGCAACGAGCAGTACTTC	CASSQRDGNEQYF
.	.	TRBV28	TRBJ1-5	TGTGCCAGCAGTTTTACTAGCAATCAGCCCCAGCATTTT	CASSFTSNQPQHF
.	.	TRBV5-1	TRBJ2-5	TGCGCCAGCAGCTTAGACCCGGTCGAGACCCAGTACTTC	CASSLDPVETQYF
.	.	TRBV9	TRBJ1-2	TGTGCCAGCAGCGTAAACGGGCAGACCAACTATGGCTACACCTTC	CASSVNGQTNYGYTF
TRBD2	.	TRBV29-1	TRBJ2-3	TGCAGCGTTGAAGCCCTAGCGGGACTCCCAGATACGCAGTATTTT	CSVEALAGLPDTQYF
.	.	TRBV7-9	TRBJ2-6	TGTGCCAGCAGCTTATCTCCGGGAATAAACTGGGACGTCGACCTCAGCTCTGGGGCCAACGTCCTGACTTTC	CASSLSPGINWDVDLSSGANVLTF
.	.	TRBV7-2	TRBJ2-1	TGTGCCAGCAGCTTAGCCCGCTACATCTATGAGCAGTTCTTC	CASSLARYIYEQFF
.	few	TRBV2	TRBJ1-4	TGTGCCAGCAGTCCGGGACCCTTGAATGAAAAACTGTTTTTT	CASSPGPLNEKLFF
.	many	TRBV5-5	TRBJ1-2	TGTGCCAGCAGCTTCTCTGAATATGGCTACACCTTC	CASSFSEYGYTF
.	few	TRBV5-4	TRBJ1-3	TGTGCCAGCAGCCTGTCTGACTACTCCTCTGGAAACACCATATATTTT	CASSLSDYSSGNTIYF
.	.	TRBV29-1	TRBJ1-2	TGCAGCGGAGGGGAATCTAACTATGGCTACACCTTC	CSGGESNYGYTF
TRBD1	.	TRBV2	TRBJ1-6	TGTGCCAGCATGGCCGGGACAGAGTATTCACCCCTCCACTTT	CASMAGTEYSPLHF
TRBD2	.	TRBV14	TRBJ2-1	TGTGCCAGCAGCCAACCACCTCCTAGCGGGAGGTCGAACAATGAGCAGTTCTTC	CASSQPPPSGRSNNEQFF
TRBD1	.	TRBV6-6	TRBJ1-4	TGTGCCAGCAGGCTTACAGGGGTGGCTAATGAAAAACTGTTTTTT	CASRLTGVANEKLFF
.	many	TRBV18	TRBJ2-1	TGTGCCAGCTCACCAGCCCCGAGGGGCCAATCCTACAATGAGCAGTTCTTC	CASSPAPRGQSYNEQFF
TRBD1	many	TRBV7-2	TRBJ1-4	TGTGCCAGCAGCTTAGGCCCGTACAGGGGGAGAAATGAAAAACTGTTTTTT	CASSLGPYRGRNEKLFF
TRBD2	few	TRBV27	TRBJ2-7	TGTGCCAGCAGTTTCAAAGCGGGATTTGCCTACGAGCAGTACTTC	CASSFKAGFAYEQYF
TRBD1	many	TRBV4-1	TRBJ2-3	TGCGCCAGCAGCCAAGAGGCCGGGACAGGGGGAGATACGCAGTATTTT	CASSQEAGTGGDTQYF
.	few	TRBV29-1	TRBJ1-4	TGCAGCGTTGAAGGCGGGGCGGGTGAAAAACTGTTTTTT	CSVEGGAGEKLFF
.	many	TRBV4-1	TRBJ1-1	TGCGCCAGCAGCCAGAAACAGGGGAACACTGAAGCTTTCTTT	CASSQKQGNTEAFF
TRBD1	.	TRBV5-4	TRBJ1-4	TGTGCCAGCAGCTCAGGGGACAGGGAGGGAAAACTGTTTTTT	CASSSGDREGKLFF
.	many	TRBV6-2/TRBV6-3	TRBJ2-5	TGTGCCAGCAGTTGGGGAGAGACCCAGTACTTC	CASSWGETQYF
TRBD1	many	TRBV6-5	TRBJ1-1	TGTGCCAGCAGTTACGGGACAGGGGGGATGAACACTGAAGCTTTCTTT	CASSYGTGGMNTEAFF